This TCR beta chain was identified during a study of ipilimumab plus nivolumab after autologous stem cell transplantation. Study summary: The myeloma group: high-risk transplant-naive, or relapse within 3 years after first autologous transplant. Study conclusions and caveats: The authors say TCR, Treg and microbiome findings warrant further study.

Comment on this clone: Its antigen is not identified.

Through week 26, nivolumab 3 mg/kg IV was given weeks 1, 4, 7, 10, then biweekly. Clones were sequenced by immunoSEQ multiplex PCR, and TCRdb holds only the in-frame ones, with some missing. The sample holds some 45,000 clones, about 88% seen once. The length of the CDR3 is 15 residues. The germline V gene has CDR1 LNHDA and CDR2 SQIVND (reference sequence). Trimming cost V 3 bases and J 4 bases, with 13 bases left between them. This sequence was found in a male donor with multiple myeloma. The chain joins TRBV19 to TRBJ1-5; D remains unclear. This material consisted of PBMCs, taken in a trial of ipilimumab plus nivolumab as post-transplant consolidation. This chain's CDR3 is CASSMGIVRNQPQHF. The CDR3 region has the DNA TGTGCCAGTAGTATGGGAATAGTCCGAAATCAGCCCCAGCATTTT.